This T cell receptor beta chain was identified in a study of response to subunit inactivated influenza vaccine (dated 2018 in TCRdb). Notes on the research overall: Deep quantitative profiling of the T cell receptor repertoire was used in the study to follow responses to a trivalent subunit inactivated influenza vaccine.

In the germline V gene, CDR1 corresponds to MGHDK and CDR2 to SYGVNS. The CDR3 runs 17 amino acids, cysteine and phenylalanine included. Only CDR3 DNA remains: 51 bases, in frame from the first base. Trimming costs V 3 bases and J 0 bases, and their ends lie 15 bases apart. Preparation of the library involved RT-PCR. Reads for this sample came from an Illumina HiSeq 2500. TCRdb itself trimmed the public reads at Q25 with fastp, ran MiXCR and retained productive beta chains. Entries are consolidated by CDR3 protein sequence, retaining the most common genes and DNA. The sample table holds roughly 760,000 distinct CDR3 sequences, of which around 20% were seen once. The ten largest clones capture 9.5% to 13% of the sample. Broad study findings and their caveats: The authors proposed that each seasonal influenza vaccination may bring in only a limited number of new T cells.

This clonotype was seen more than once but under ten times. What this receptor recognizes is not known. Nothing much larger sits one base from this clone, and base qualities are not available. The specimen was PBMCs from blood, collected roughly 5 days after vaccination. The chain links TRBV25-1 with TRBJ1-5; TRBD1 could be the D gene, as 6 bases match. This clonotype originated in a man in his fifties who received an inactivated influenza vaccine. Donor details come from another sample of the same person, matched by shared clones. The CDR3 reads as follows: CASSDSGQTYSNQPQHF. The DNA sequence reads TGTGCCAGCAGTGACTCCGGACAGACTTATAGCAATCAGCCCCAGCATTTT.